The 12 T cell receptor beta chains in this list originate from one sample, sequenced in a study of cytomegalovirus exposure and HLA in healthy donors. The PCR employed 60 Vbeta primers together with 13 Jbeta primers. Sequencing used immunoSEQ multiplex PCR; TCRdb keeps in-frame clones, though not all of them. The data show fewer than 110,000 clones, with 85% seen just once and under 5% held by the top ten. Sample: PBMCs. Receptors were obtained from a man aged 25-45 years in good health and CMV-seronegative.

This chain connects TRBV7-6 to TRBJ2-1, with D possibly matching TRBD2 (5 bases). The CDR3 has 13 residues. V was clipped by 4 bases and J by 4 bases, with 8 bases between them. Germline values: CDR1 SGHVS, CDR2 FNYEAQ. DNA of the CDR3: TGTGCCAGCAGCTCTCAGCGGTACAATGAGCAGTTCTTC. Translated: CASSSQRYNEQFF.

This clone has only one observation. The CDR3 spells CASMTRPSGGEQYF. CDR3 sequence (DNA): TGCGCCAGCATGACCCGCCCTAGCGGGGGAGAGCAGTACTTC. The chain recombines TRBV5-1 with TRBJ2-7; 10 bases are a match to TRBD2. The germline V gene encodes CDR1 SGHRS and CDR2 YFSETQ. This CDR3 has 14 amino acids. V lost 6 bases to trimming and J lost 7 bases; unmatched junction nucleotides: 10.

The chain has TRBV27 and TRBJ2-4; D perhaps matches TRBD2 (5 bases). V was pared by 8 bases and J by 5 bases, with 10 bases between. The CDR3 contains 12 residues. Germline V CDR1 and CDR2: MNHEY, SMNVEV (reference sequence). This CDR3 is CASGGGQNIQYF. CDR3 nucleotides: TGTGCCAGCGGAGGAGGACAAAACATTCAGTACTTC.

The CDR3 bases are TGTGCCATCAGTAGGCAGGGGTTGACCTACGAGCAGTACTTC. Protein sequence: CAISRQGLTYEQYF. This chain uses TRBV10-3 with TRBJ2-7; D is possibly TRBD1 (6 bases). Germline assignment: CDR1 ENHRY and CDR2 SYGVKD. Deletions cut 5 bases from V and 2 bases from J, with 13 bases between. CDR3 size: 14 residues.

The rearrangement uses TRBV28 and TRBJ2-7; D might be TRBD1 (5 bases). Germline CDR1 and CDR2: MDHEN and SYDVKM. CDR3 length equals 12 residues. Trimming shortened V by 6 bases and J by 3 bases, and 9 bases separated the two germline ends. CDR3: CASRSQGYEQYF. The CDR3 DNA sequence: TGTGCCAGCAGGTCTCAGGGCTACGAGCAGTACTTC.

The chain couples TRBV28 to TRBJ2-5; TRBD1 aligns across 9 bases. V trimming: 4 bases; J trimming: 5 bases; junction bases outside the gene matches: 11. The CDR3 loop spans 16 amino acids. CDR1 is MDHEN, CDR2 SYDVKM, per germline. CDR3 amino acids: CASSSTLQGAAETQYF. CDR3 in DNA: TGTGCCAGCAGTTCCACCCTACAGGGGGCGGCGGAGACCCAGTACTTC.

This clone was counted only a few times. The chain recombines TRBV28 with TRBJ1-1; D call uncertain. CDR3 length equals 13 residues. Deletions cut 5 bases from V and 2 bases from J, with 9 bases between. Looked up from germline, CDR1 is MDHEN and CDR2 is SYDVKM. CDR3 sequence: CASSQETNTEAFF. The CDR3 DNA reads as TGTGCCAGCAGTCAGGAAACAAACACTGAAGCTTTCTTT.

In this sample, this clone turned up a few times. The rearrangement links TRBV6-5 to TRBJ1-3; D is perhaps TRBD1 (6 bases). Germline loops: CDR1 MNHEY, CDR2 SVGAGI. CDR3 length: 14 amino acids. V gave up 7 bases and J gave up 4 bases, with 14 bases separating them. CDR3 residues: CASTHRGAGNTIYF. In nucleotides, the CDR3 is TGTGCCAGCACCCACCGGGGGGCAGGAAACACCATATATTTT.

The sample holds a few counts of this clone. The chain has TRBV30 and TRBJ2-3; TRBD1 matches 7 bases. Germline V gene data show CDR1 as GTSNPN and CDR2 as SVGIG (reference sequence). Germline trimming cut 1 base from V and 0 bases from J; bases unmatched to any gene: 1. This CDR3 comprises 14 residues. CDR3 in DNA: TGTGCCTGGAGTGCGGGACAGAGCACAGATACGCAGTATTTT. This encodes CAWSAGQSTDTQYF. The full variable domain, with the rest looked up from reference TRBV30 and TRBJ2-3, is SQTIHQWPATLVQPVGSPLSLECTVEGTSNPNLYWYRQAAGRGLQLLFYSVGIGQISSEVPQNLSASRPQDRQFILSSKKLLLSDSGFYLCAWSAGQSTDTQYFGPGTRLTVL.

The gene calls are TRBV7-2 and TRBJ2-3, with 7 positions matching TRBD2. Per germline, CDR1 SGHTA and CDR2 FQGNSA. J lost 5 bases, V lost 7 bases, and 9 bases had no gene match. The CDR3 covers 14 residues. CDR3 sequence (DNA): TGTGCCAGCAAAGTGAGGGCGGGAGAAGATACGCAGTATTTT. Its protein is CASKVRAGEDTQYF.

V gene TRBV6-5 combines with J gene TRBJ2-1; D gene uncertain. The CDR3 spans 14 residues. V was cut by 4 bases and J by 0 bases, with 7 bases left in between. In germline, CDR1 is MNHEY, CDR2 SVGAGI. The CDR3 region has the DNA TGTGCCAGCAGTTCCTTTAGCTCCTACAATGAGCAGTTCTTC. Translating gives CASSSFSSYNEQFF.

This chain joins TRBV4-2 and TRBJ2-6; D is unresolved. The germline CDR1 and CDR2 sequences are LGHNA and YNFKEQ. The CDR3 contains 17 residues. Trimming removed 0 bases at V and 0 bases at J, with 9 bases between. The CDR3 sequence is CASSQDGPVSGANVLTF. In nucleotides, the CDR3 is TGTGCCAGCAGCCAAGATGGGCCCGTCTCTGGGGCCAACGTCCTGACTTTC.